The 19 T cell receptor beta chains presented below share a single source sample, sequenced in a study of brain metastases from non-small cell lung cancer. Profiling relied on immunoSEQ multiplex PCR, and the TCRdb table lists in-frame clones only, not all of them. The sample includes some 4,000 clones, roughly four fifths of them seen just once. Material for sequencing was primary lung tumor tissue. These receptors were collected from a donor aged 40 or older with non-small cell lung cancer.

This clone has just a few counts. The chain links TRBV5-6 to TRBJ1-1; the D is unclear. The CDR3 totals 12 residues. Germline CDR1 reads SGHDT; CDR2 reads YYEEEE. V lost 6 bases and J 0 bases, leaving 6 bases between the germline ends. CDR3: CASTSLNTEAFF. CDR3 nucleotide sequence: TGTGCCAGCACTTCGTTGAACACTGAAGCTTTCTTT.

The J gene is TRBJ1-6, the V gene TRBV6-6, with D perhaps TRBD1 (6 bases). Per germline, CDR1 MNHNY and CDR2 SVGAGI (reference sequence). With 6 bases removed from V and 6 bases from J, the gap between germline ends came to 15 bases. The CDR3 contains 15 residues. As DNA, the CDR3 is TGTGCCAGCAGCCCCCCCGGACAGCGTAATTCACCCCTCCACTTT. Amino acid sequence: CASSPPGQRNSPLHF.

The V call is TRBV3-1 (or the pseudogene TRBV3-2), the J call TRBJ1-1; D unclear. With 4 bases removed from V and 1 base from J, the gap between germline ends came to 7 bases. The CDR3 contains 13 residues. The germline V gene has CDR1 LGHDT and CDR2 YNNKEL (reference sequence). The CDR3 protein is CASSLKWNTEAFF. Written as DNA, the CDR3 is TGTGCCAGCAGCCTTAAGTGGAACACTGAAGCTTTCTTT.

The chain joins TRBV5-5 to TRBJ1-1; D is ambiguous. In germline, CDR1 is SGHKS, CDR2 YYEKEE (reference sequence). The CDR3 spans 12 residues. The ends were cut back, 4 bases at V and 0 bases at J, with 4 bases in the middle. Written as DNA, the CDR3 is TGTGCCAGCAGCCCTATGAACACTGAAGCTTTCTTT. Protein product: CASSPMNTEAFF.

The CDR3 nucleotides are TGTGCCAGCAGCCAAGATCTGCAGGGTCAAGAGACCCAGTACTTC. As protein: CASSQDLQGQETQYF. V usage is TRBV14 and J usage is TRBJ2-5; maybe TRBD1 (5 bases). V lost 0 bases to trimming and J lost 2 bases, with 10 bases between them. Germline assignment: CDR1 SGHDN and CDR2 FVKESK. The CDR3 is made up of 15 amino acids.

This clone was picked up one time. The rearrangement links TRBV12-5 to TRBJ2-1, with 8 bases that match TRBD2. The CDR3 consists of 17 residues. In germline, CDR1 is LGHNT, CDR2 FRNRAP. Trimming cost V 1 base and J 5 bases; bases outside gene matches: 10. DNA of the CDR3: TGTGCTAGTGGTTTGGCGACGGGCGGGGGGATCAACAATGAGCAGTTCTTC. This encodes CASGLATGGGINNEQFF.

This chain joins TRBV28 and TRBJ1-6; 7 bases are shared with TRBD1. The germline CDR1 and CDR2 sequences are MDHEN and SYDVKM. After removal of 6 bases from V and 8 bases from J, the junction contained 10 bases not matched to a gene. The CDR3 loop spans 15 amino acids. CDR3 DNA: TGTGCCAGCAGCCCCAGGGGACAGCCAGATTCACCCCTCCACTTT. Translated, it gives CASSPRGQPDSPLHF. Together with reference TRBV28 and TRBJ1-6, the CDR3 gives the full variable domain: DVKVTQSSRYLVKRTGEKVFLECVQDMDHENMFWYRQDPGLGLRLIYFSYDVKMKEKGDIPEGYSVSREKKERFSLILESASTNQTSMYLCASSPRGQPDSPLHFGNGTRLTVT.

The chain links TRBV15 to TRBJ1-3; 9 bases fit TRBD1. With 1 base clipped from V and 6 bases from J, the junction kept 4 bases outside the gene matches. The CDR3 spans 15 residues. Germline CDR1 is LNHNV and CDR2 is YYDKDF (reference sequence). CDR3 loop: CATSRGQGVANTIYF. Written as DNA, the CDR3 is TGTGCCACCAGCAGAGGACAGGGGGTCGCAAACACCATATATTTT.

A word on this clone: Since a much larger clone is just one base distant, this may be a read error. The rearrangement links TRBV6-5 to TRBJ1-2, with 7 bases aligning to TRBD1. Per germline, CDR1 MNHEY and CDR2 SVGAGI. CDR3 length equals 11 residues. The CDR3 region has the DNA TGTGCCATCGGGACAGACTATAGCTACACCTTC. This encodes CAIGTDYSYTF.

V usage is TRBV9 and J usage is TRBJ2-3; 8 bases agree with TRBD2. The CDR3 is 16 residues long. The V and J ends lost 0 bases and 2 bases, in that order; junction bases with no gene match: 5. Looked up from germline, CDR1 is SGDLS and CDR2 is YYNGEE. This CDR3 is CASSVGAGGYTDTQYF. DNA for the CDR3: TGTGCCAGCAGCGTAGGGGCGGGGGGCTACACAGATACGCAGTATTTT.

The chain uses TRBV19 and TRBJ1-1; 7 bases line up with TRBD1. V lost 4 bases to trimming and J lost 5 bases; unmatched junction nucleotides: 13. CDR3 length equals 16 residues. The germline V gene encodes CDR1 LNHDA and CDR2 SQIVND (reference sequence). Here the CDR3 DNA reads TGTGCCAGTAGTAGGCAGGGGGGAGCTACAGGGACTGAAGCTTTCTTT. Its protein product is CASSRQGGATGTEAFF.

The chain carries TRBV30 and TRBJ2-3, with unresolved D. V was clipped by 2 bases and J by 4 bases, with 10 bases between them. Germline CDR1 reads GTSNPN; CDR2 reads SVGIG (reference sequence). The length of the CDR3 is 13 residues. The DNA for the CDR3 is TGTGCCTGGAGTAAGGGTTGGGCAGATACGCAGTATTTT. Its protein is CAWSKGWADTQYF.

CDR3 amino acids: CASSPTGASSTQYF. DNA for the CDR3: TGTGCCAGCAGTCCCACGGGGGCTTCGTCGACCCAGTACTTC. The chain employs TRBV28 and TRBJ2-5; D may correspond to TRBD1 or TRBD2 (6 bases each). The germline CDR1 and CDR2 sequences are MDHEN and SYDVKM. The V and J ends lost 5 bases and 7 bases respectively, with 17 bases between them. The CDR3 loop spans 14 amino acids.

Notes on this clone: At one end the junction does not follow the germline gene, possibly because of a read error. The chain uses TRBV5-6 and TRBJ1-2; TRBD1 matches 10 bases. The CDR3 loop spans 12 amino acids. Germline loops: CDR1 SGHDT, CDR2 YYEEEE. Here the CDR3 DNA reads TGTGCCAGCAGCGACAGGGGGCATGGCTACACCTTT. It specifies CASSDRGHGYTF.

Only one count was recorded for this clone. V and J are TRBV2 and TRBJ2-3; 12 positions match TRBD2. The germline CDR1 and CDR2 sequences are SNHLY and FYNNEI. V lost 7 bases to trimming and J lost 4 bases; unmatched junction nucleotides: 6. The CDR3 is 15 residues long. The CDR3 is CASKKLAGGSDTQYF. The CDR3 nucleotides are TGTGCCAGCAAGAAACTAGCGGGGGGCTCAGATACGCAGTATTTT. Looking up the rest from reference TRBV2 and TRBJ2-3 gives the full variable domain: EPEVTQTPSHQVTQMGQEVILRCVPISNHLYFYWYRQILGQKVEFLVSFYNNEISEKSEIFDDQFSVERPDGSNFTLKIRSTKLEDSAMYFCASKKLAGGSDTQYFGPGTRLTVL.

Of note for this clone: One end of the junction fails to match germline, which may point to a read error. The chain couples TRBV6-2 or TRBV6-3 to TRBJ1-1; D unresolved. The germline gives CDR1 MNHEY, CDR2 SVGEGT. The CDR3 covers 12 residues. CDR3 loop: CASGYAYTEAFF. CDR3 DNA sequence: TGTGCCAGCGGTTACGCTTACACTGAAGCTTTCTTT.

This clone was observed a handful of times. This chain joins TRBV6-5 and TRBJ1-2; D is possibly TRBD1 (6 bases). Trimming took 10 bases from V and 4 from J, leaving 19 bases between them. This CDR3 is built from 14 residues. Germline V CDR1 and CDR2: MNHEY, SVGAGI. The CDR3 nucleotides are TGTGCCACTATATACAGGGATGCAACCTATGGCTACACCTTC. It specifies CATIYRDATYGYTF.

This clone has only one observation. V is TRBV6-2 or TRBV6-3 and J is TRBJ1-1; weak D call: TRBD1 (6 bases). Deletions cut 0 bases from V and 4 bases from J, with 9 bases between. The germline V gene encodes CDR1 MNHEY and CDR2 SVGEGT. CDR3 size: 14 residues. DNA of the CDR3: TGTGCCAGCAGTTACTCGGGGGGGGCCACTGAAGCTTTCTTT. The encoded protein is CASSYSGGATEAFF.

This clone has only one observation. The rearrangement links TRBV6-2 or TRBV6-3 to TRBJ1-1; maybe TRBD1 (6 bases). V was pared by 4 bases and J by 1 base, with 10 bases between. Germline V lookup: CDR1 MNHEY, CDR2 SVGEGT. The CDR3 totals 14 residues. The CDR3 nucleotides are TGTGCCAGCAGTTCGAGGACAGCGAACACTGAAGCTTTCTTT. Protein product: CASSSRTANTEAFF.